Below, 26 T cell receptor beta chains from the same sample are listed, as sequenced in a study of response to subunit inactivated influenza vaccine. TCRdb re-analysed the RT-PCR reads in MiXCR, keeping a single row per CDR3 protein. The table includes hundreds of thousands of distinct CDR3 sequences, around 8% detected once. The sequences come from PBMCs from blood, collected 23 months after vaccination. The origin of the receptors is a man aged 50 to 69 who received an inactivated influenza vaccine.

The chain links TRBV7-9 to TRBJ2-1, with TRBD2 identical over 7 bases. The CDR3 loop spans 16 amino acids. The ends lost 3 bases at V and 7 bases at J; junction bases unmatched: 12. Germline lookup yields CDR1 SEHNR and CDR2 FQNEAQ (reference sequence). The CDR3 sequence is CASSFVGGRGENEQFF. The CDR3 DNA reads TGTGCCAGCAGCTTTGTTGGCGGGAGAGGTGAGAATGAGCAGTTCTTC. Looking up the rest from reference TRBV7-9 and TRBJ2-1 gives the full variable domain: DTGVSQNPRHKITKRGQNVTFRCDPISEHNRLYWYRQTLGQGPEFLTYFQNEAQLEKSRLLSDRFSAERPKGSFSTLEIQRTEQGDSAMYLCASSFVGGRGENEQFFGPGTRLTVL.

The V and J genes are TRBV7-2 and TRBJ2-1; 7 bases match TRBD2. Unmatched junction bases numbered 7, after V lost 7 bases and J lost 1 base. The CDR3 extends over 15 amino acids. CDR1 and CDR2 (germline): SGHTA, FQGNSA. CDR3 region: CASTQLAKSYNEQFF. The DNA of the CDR3 is TGTGCCAGCACCCAACTAGCGAAATCCTACAATGAGCAGTTCTTC. The variable domain in full, with the rest retrieved from reference TRBV7-2 and TRBJ2-1, is GAGVSQSPSNKVTEKGKDVELRCDPISGHTALYWYRQSLGQGLEFLIYFQGNSAPDKSGLPSDRFSAERTGGSVSTLTIQRTQQEDSAVYLCASTQLAKSYNEQFFGPGTRLTVL.

In the case of this clonotype: A clone one base away is much larger, so this may be a read error. The chain combines TRBV25-1 with TRBJ1-4, with a possible D match to TRBD1 (5 bases). The length of the CDR3 is 11 residues. Germline-derived CDR1 and CDR2 are MGHDK and SYGVNS. CDR3 coding DNA: TGTGCCAGCCGGTTGGGGGAAAAACTGCTTTTT. It translates to CASRLGEKLLF. The variable domain in full, completed from reference TRBV25-1 and TRBJ1-4, reads EADIYQTPRYLVIGTGKKITLECSQTMGHDKMYWYQQDPGMELHLIHYSYGVNSTEKGDLSSESTVSRIRTEHFPLTLESARPSHTSQYLCASRLGEKLLFGSGTQLSVL.

This chain links TRBV18 with TRBJ2-1; D not resolved. Germline CDR1 is KGHSH and CDR2 is LQKENI. This CDR3 is 14 amino acids long. V lost 7 bases and J 4 bases, leaving 14 bases between the germline ends. Written as DNA, the CDR3 is TGTGCCAGCTTCCTGATAGGAGTTTACAATGAGCAGTTCTTC. Amino acid sequence: CASFLIGVYNEQFF.

This clonotype was detected only a few times. This sequence joins TRBV5-5 and TRBJ2-7; D is uncertain. V was cut by 5 bases and J by 4 bases, with 16 bases left in between. Germline V CDR1 and CDR2: SGHKS, YYEKEE (reference sequence). This CDR3 comprises 14 residues. CDR3 bases: TGTGCCAGCAGGCACGAACCTTCTGTTTACGAGCAGTACTTC. It translates to CASRHEPSVYEQYF.

J is TRBJ2-7 and V is TRBV6-2 or TRBV6-3; 7 bases align to TRBD2. Per the germline V gene, CDR1 is MNHEY and CDR2 is SVGEGT. V lost 1 base to trimming and J lost 4 bases; unmatched junction nucleotides: 4. This CDR3 region has 14 residues. The CDR3 reads CASSYFAGVYEQYF. The DNA of the CDR3 is TGTGCCAGCAGTTACTTTGCGGGGGTGTACGAGCAGTACTTC.

The V gene is TRBV29-1, the J gene TRBJ2-7; D possibly matches TRBD1 or TRBD2 (5 bases each). The V gene lost 7 bases and the J gene lost 2 bases, with 21 bases spanning the gap. Per germline, CDR1 SQVTM and CDR2 ANQGSEA. CDR3 length: 15 amino acids. CDR3 DNA: TGCAGCGCCCTACTATTCCGGGACGGAACCTACGAGCAGTACTTC. Residues: CSALLFRDGTYEQYF.

This clonotype was counted a few times. The rearrangement joins TRBV7-2 to TRBJ2-5; tentative D call: TRBD1 (7 bases). The CDR3 spans 14 residues. Trimming removed 1 base from V and 6 bases from J, with 12 bases in between. From germline, CDR1 is SGHTA and CDR2 FQGNSA. CDR3 nucleotides: TGTGCCAGCAGCTTAGAAGGGGGCGGGAAGACCCAGTACTTC. It is translated as CASSLEGGGKTQYF.

This clonotype was seen repeatedly, ten times or more. This rearrangement joins TRBV7-8 to TRBJ2-1, with D possibly TRBD1 on 6 matching bases. The V end lost 4 bases, the J end lost 1 base, and 11 bases lay between the germline ends. The CDR3 has 15 amino acids. The germline CDR1 and CDR2 sequences are SGHVS and FQNEAQ. The CDR3, as DNA: TGTGCCAGCAGCTCGGGACACCTTTCCTACAATGAGCAGTTCTTC. This encodes CASSSGHLSYNEQFF.

This clonotype showed up many times. The chain combines TRBV10-3 with TRBJ2-1; TRBD1 is a possible D gene (7 bases). V lost 4 bases, J lost 7 bases, and 14 bases lay in between. The CDR3 totals 14 residues. CDR1 is ENHRY, CDR2 SYGVKD, per germline. CDR3 loop: CAISGGRGVNEQFF. CDR3 DNA sequence: TGTGCCATCAGTGGTGGCAGGGGGGTGAATGAGCAGTTCTTC.

This clonotype appeared many times. The chain carries TRBV7-9 and TRBJ2-7; the D is unclear. CDR1 SEHNR and CDR2 FQNEAQ come from the germline V gene (reference sequence). The CDR3 loop spans 10 amino acids. Trimming took off 8 bases at V and 3 bases at J, with 5 bases between the two ends. CDR3 DNA sequence: TGTGCCAGCGGGGACTACGAGCAGTACTTC. Translating gives CASGDYEQYF.

In this sample, this clonotype turned up many times. This chain connects TRBV5-1 to TRBJ2-5; the match to TRBD2 covers 9 bases. With V trimmed by 6 bases and J by 1 base, 4 bases remained unmatched. Germline V gives CDR1 SGHRS, CDR2 YFSETQ. This CDR3 region has 14 residues. The CDR3 is CASTETSGQETQYF. CDR3 nucleotide sequence: TGCGCCAGCACAGAGACTAGCGGCCAAGAGACCCAGTACTTC.

With respect to this clonotype: At one end, the junction sequence differs from germline, possibly due to a read error. The chain links TRBV18 to TRBJ2-7; TRBD1 matches at 8 bases. CDR3 size: 13 residues. CDR1 and CDR2 (germline): KGHSH, LQKENI. The chain's CDR3 is CASAPGGNYEQYF. The CDR3, as DNA: TGTGCCAGCGCACCAGGGGGCAACTACGAGCAGTACTTC. Full variable domain (rest looked up from reference TRBV18 and TRBJ2-7): NAGVMQNPRHLVRRRGQEARLRCSPMKGHSHVYWYRQLPEEGLKFMVYLQKENIIDESGMPKERFSAEFPKEGPSILRIQQVVRGDSAAYFCASAPGGNYEQYFGPGTRLTVT.

This chain uses TRBV6-5 with TRBJ1-1; unclear D gene. Trimming removed 0 bases from V and 5 bases from J, with 10 bases in between. Per germline, CDR1 MNHEY and CDR2 SVGAGI. There are 14 residues in the CDR3. The CDR3, as DNA: TGTGCCAGCAGTTACTCGACGGGGATAACTGAAGCTTTCTTT. This gives the protein CASSYSTGITEAFF.

The chain recombines TRBV20-1 with TRBJ2-7; 7 bases are a match to TRBD2. The CDR3 contains 15 residues. From germline, CDR1 is DFQATT and CDR2 SNEGSKA (reference sequence). Losses at the gene ends were 6 bases for V and 4 bases for J; bases not matched to a gene: 15. CDR3 nucleotide sequence: TGCAGTGCCTATCCTGGCCTCGGGAGGCTATACGAGCAGTACTTC. Translating it yields CSAYPGLGRLYEQYF.

The V gene is TRBV24-1, the J gene TRBJ2-3; 7 bases fit TRBD2. The V gene's germline CDR1 is KGHDR and CDR2 SFDVKD. V shed 5 bases, J shed 5 bases, and the junction held 0 bases outside the gene matches. The CDR3 consists of 12 residues. The CDR3 DNA is TGTGCCACCAGTGCGGGAGGAGATACGCAGTATTTT. Its protein is CATSAGGDTQYF.

This clonotype was counted many times. CDR3 DNA: TGCGCTTTGACAGCCATCAAAAACATTCAGTACTTC. This codes for CALTAIKNIQYF. The chain combines TRBV4-3 with TRBJ2-4; possibly TRBD1 for D (5 bases). The CDR3 runs 12 residues. Germline loops: CDR1 LGHNA, CDR2 YSLEER.

This clonotype was seen repeatedly, ten times or more. This rearrangement joins TRBV12-3 or TRBV12-4 to TRBJ1-5; D ambiguous. CDR3 size: 14 residues. V was trimmed by 1 base and J by 3 bases, leaving 7 bases between them. CDR3 loop: CASSLGTDNQPQHF. In nucleotides, the CDR3 is TGTGCCAGCAGTTTAGGGACGGACAATCAGCCCCAGCATTTT.

V is TRBV10-1 and J is TRBJ2-5; unclear D gene. Germline loops: CDR1 WNHNN, CDR2 SYGVQD (reference sequence). V was shortened by 6 bases and J by 5 bases, with 16 bases between the two germline ends. There are 14 residues in the CDR3. CDR3 coding DNA: TGCGCCAGCAGCCCGGGTCGGCGATCGGAGACCCAGTACTTC. Translating gives CASSPGRRSETQYF.

This clonotype turned up a few times. The gene calls are TRBV20-1 and TRBJ2-7; 7 bases align to TRBD1. This CDR3 comprises 14 residues. J lost 2 bases, V lost 4 bases, and 8 bases had no gene match. The germline V gene encodes CDR1 DFQATT and CDR2 SNEGSKA (reference sequence). This chain's CDR3 is CSATHYRGPYEQYF. The CDR3 DNA reads TGCAGTGCTACCCATTACAGGGGACCCTACGAGCAGTACTTC.

This chain connects TRBV5-1 to TRBJ2-1; D unclear. Germline V CDR1 and CDR2: SGHRS, YFSETQ. The CDR3 totals 12 residues. Trimming stripped 4 bases from V and 3 bases from J, with 5 bases between. The DNA for the CDR3 is TGCGCCAGCAGCCGCGACTACAATGAGCAGTTCTTC. As protein: CASSRDYNEQFF.

The chain combines TRBV20-1 with TRBJ2-7, with D possibly TRBD2 on 6 matching bases. This CDR3 region has 12 residues. V was clipped by 8 bases and J by 5 bases, with 16 bases between them. Germline loops: CDR1 DFQATT, CDR2 SNEGSKA (reference sequence). CDR3 sequence reads: CSTTRLGNEQYF. The CDR3 DNA reads as TGCAGTACTACCAGACTAGGGAACGAGCAGTACTTC.

This clonotype has ten or more counts. This chain uses TRBV24-1 with TRBJ2-4, with D unresolved. Trimming removed 5 bases at V and 2 bases at J, with 15 bases between. Germline CDR1 reads KGHDR; CDR2 reads SFDVKD. The CDR3 length is 16 residues. The CDR3 sequence is CATSASYMGTKNIQYF. In DNA form, the CDR3 reads TGTGCCACCAGTGCATCCTACATGGGTACCAAAAACATTCAGTACTTC.

V gene TRBV9 combines with J gene TRBJ1-2; TRBD1 is a possible D gene (5 bases). Germline loops: CDR1 SGDLS, CDR2 YYNGEE. V lost 0 bases to trimming and J lost 4 bases, with 19 bases between them. The CDR3 extends over 17 amino acids. Here the CDR3 reads CASSVGQGKGSFYGYTF. CDR3 coding DNA: TGTGCCAGCAGCGTAGGGCAGGGAAAAGGGAGTTTCTATGGCTACACCTTC.

The chain links TRBV12-3 or TRBV12-4 to TRBJ2-5, with 10 bases identical to TRBD2. The CDR3 covers 15 residues. V lost 6 bases, J lost 5 bases, and 9 bases stayed unmatched. The CDR3: CASSNGVLAGETQYF. In DNA form, the CDR3 reads TGTGCCAGCAGCAACGGCGTACTAGCGGGGGAGACCCAGTACTTC.

About this clonotype: The germline gene is not matched at one end of the junction; a read error may be the cause. The chain joins TRBV6-1 to TRBJ1-5; 8 bases agree with TRBD1. This CDR3 comprises 19 residues. In germline, CDR1 is MNHNS, CDR2 SASEGT. The CDR3 reads CASSRGQGRLKAYGQPQHF. The CDR3 DNA reads TGTGCGAGCAGCCGAGGACAGGGTAGATTGAAAGCTTATGGGCAGCCCCAGCATTTT.